Presented here are 9 T cell receptor beta chains from one specimen sequenced in a study of T-cell memory formation after mild COVID-19. From the 5' RACE reads, TCRdb called clonotypes with MiXCR, one entry per CDR3 protein. The repertoire consists of roughly 610,000 distinct CDR3 sequences, with approximately 15% occurring once and the leading ten covering about 7.5%. Sequencing was performed on PBMCs or a T cell subset sorted from them (not recorded which). The receptors originated from an adult woman who had mild COVID-19 (a few samples of this study predate the infection). Cell type and time point are not known.

The chain carries TRBV20-1 and TRBJ2-1; TRBD2 matches 8 bases. CDR3 length: 15 amino acids. The V and J ends lost 3 bases and 6 bases, in that order; junction bases with no gene match: 10. Germline values: CDR1 DFQATT, CDR2 SNEGSKA (reference sequence). CDR3 nucleotides: TGCAGTGCTAGTGTAGTCGGGAGGGTCCTCAATGAGCAGTTCTTC. Translated, it gives CSASVVGRVLNEQFF.

This sequence joins TRBV5-1 and TRBJ2-1, with 10 bases fitting TRBD1. V shed 4 bases and J 6 bases; nucleotides not matched to a gene: 7. The CDR3 totals 15 residues. In germline, CDR1 is SGHRS, CDR2 YFSETQ. The CDR3 region is CASSGDRGPLNEQFF. As DNA, the CDR3 is TGCGCCAGCAGCGGAGACAGGGGGCCCCTCAATGAGCAGTTCTTC.

This clonotype has a handful of counts. The chain uses TRBV20-1 and TRBJ2-7; 7 nucleotides agree with TRBD1. Germline CDR1 and CDR2: DFQATT and SNEGSKA (reference sequence). J gave up 2 bases and V 2 bases, and 9 bases lay outside the gene matches. The CDR3 has 15 amino acids. CDR3 residues: CSARPTGFLPYEQYF. In nucleotides, the CDR3 is TGCAGTGCTAGACCGACAGGGTTCTTACCCTACGAGCAGTACTTC.

In its sample, this clonotype was seen many times. This chain connects TRBV7-8 to TRBJ2-7, with no clear D. CDR1 is SGHVS and CDR2 is FQNEAQ in the germline V gene. CDR3 size: 17 residues. V lost 5 bases and J 2 bases, leaving 22 bases between the germline ends. CDR3 amino acids: CASSTSRRAGNTYEQYF. CDR3 coding DNA: TGTGCCAGCAGCACAAGCCGTCGGGCCGGTAATACCTACGAGCAGTACTTC.

V gene TRBV12-3 or TRBV12-4 combines with J gene TRBJ1-2; maybe TRBD1 (5 bases). CDR3 length: 13 residues. V was clipped by 4 bases and J by 4 bases, with 10 bases between them. CDR3 nucleotides: TGTGCCAGCAGTTATGGGGCCGGCTATGGCTACACCTTC. Translated: CASSYGAGYGYTF.

The chain employs TRBV6-5 and TRBJ1-1, with no clear D. The CDR3 has 15 amino acids. V was trimmed by 0 bases and J by 1 base, leaving 9 bases between them. Germline V gives CDR1 MNHEY, CDR2 SVGAGI. CDR3: CASSYSTSGNTEAFF. The CDR3 DNA sequence: TGTGCCAGCAGTTACTCGACTAGCGGGAACACTGAAGCTTTCTTT.

There are a few counts of this clonotype. This chain connects TRBV6-5 to TRBJ2-1; TRBD2 is a possible D gene (6 bases). Germline CDR1 and CDR2: MNHEY and SVGAGI. Trimming took off 5 bases at V and 4 bases at J, with 15 bases between the two ends. The CDR3 has 15 residues. The CDR3 DNA is TGTGCCAGCAGTCCACTGACTAGGGGTTACAATGAGCAGTTCTTC. It is translated as CASSPLTRGYNEQFF.

J is TRBJ1-3 and V is TRBV12-3 or TRBV12-4, with D hard to call. V dropped 3 bases and J dropped 0 bases, with 12 bases sitting between them. The CDR3 runs 16 residues. CDR3 coding DNA: TGTGCCAGCAGTTTGAGTGGGGTGCACTCTGGAAACACCATATATTTT. Its translation: CASSLSGVHSGNTIYF.

A few counts support this clonotype. The chain links TRBV12-3 or TRBV12-4 to TRBJ2-1; D gene unclear. The V end was cut by 6 bases, the J end by 12 bases, with 21 bases between. The CDR3 covers 14 residues. In nucleotides, the CDR3 is TGTGCCAGCAGCCTTAGTCGGCCTCGGAGAGGGCAGTTCTTC. It is translated as CASSLSRPRRGQFF.